The 9 T cell receptor beta chains listed next were all sequenced from one sample in a study of OX40 agonist ivuxolimab in advanced cancers. Sequencing used immunoSEQ multiplex PCR; TCRdb keeps in-frame clones, though not all of them. This table holds about 69,000 clones, approximately 90% found once. The source material was CD4+ or CD8+ T cells sorted from blood, sampled in a trial of the OX40 agonist ivuxolimab. These receptors came from an adult with an advanced solid tumor such as melanoma, head and neck, liver or kidney cancer.

This clone was found once. The chain uses TRBV6-1 and TRBJ1-4, with TRBD1 matching 11 bases. CDR1 and CDR2 from the germline V gene are MNHNS and SASEGT. The CDR3 is made up of 18 amino acids. Germline trimming cut 3 bases from V and 7 bases from J; bases unmatched to any gene: 13. The CDR3 loop reads CASSDVRGDRGESEKLFF. DNA for the CDR3: TGTGCCAGCAGTGATGTCAGGGGGGACAGGGGGGAAAGTGAAAAACTGTTTTTT.

The rearrangement links TRBV6-7 to TRBJ2-7; 9 positions match TRBD1. TRBV6-7 is placed among ORFs of uncertain function. The length of the CDR3 is 13 residues. J was trimmed by 4 bases and V by 8 bases; bases with no gene match: 6. The CDR3 loop is CASHTGGPYEQYF. Here the CDR3 DNA reads TGTGCCAGCCATACAGGGGGCCCTTACGAGCAGTACTTC.

This chain joins TRBV29-1 and TRBJ1-2; perhaps TRBD1 as D (5 bases). V dropped 3 bases and J dropped 8 bases, with 13 bases sitting between them. Germline CDR1 and CDR2: SQVTM and ANQGSEA. This CDR3 has 12 residues. CDR3 amino acids: CSVDDRAEGYTF. Written as DNA, the CDR3 is TGCAGCGTTGATGACAGAGCGGAGGGCTACACCTTC.

This rearrangement joins TRBV18 to TRBJ2-5, with 9 bases matching TRBD1. Germline V CDR1 and CDR2: KGHSH, LQKENI. V dropped 1 base and J dropped 2; count of bases not matched to a gene: 8. CDR3 length: 17 amino acids. The DNA of the CDR3 is TGTGCCAGCTCACCACTCGGGACAGGGCCCTTACAAGAGACCCAGTACTTC. It codes for CASSPLGTGPLQETQYF. The full variable domain, in which reference TRBV18 and TRBJ2-5 provide the parts outside the CDR3, is NAGVMQNPRHLVRRRGQEARLRCSPMKGHSHVYWYRQLPEEGLKFMVYLQKENIIDESGMPKERFSAEFPKEGPSILRIQQVVRGDSAAYFCASSPLGTGPLQETQYFGPGTRLLVL.

The chain joins TRBV4-1 to TRBJ2-5; 8 bases match TRBD2. The end of the DNA is better explained by TRBJ2-7, so the J call may be wrong. Germline V lookup: CDR1 MGHRA, CDR2 YSYEKL. This CDR3 is 20 amino acids long. CDR3 loop: CASSQLDLLPGTSAGYEQYF. The CDR3 DNA follows: TGCGCCAGCAGCCAACTGGACCTTCTTCCCGGGACTAGTGCGGGCTACGAGCAGTACTTC.

The V gene is TRBV7-3, the J gene TRBJ2-1; D gene ambiguous. The V gene lost 6 bases and the J gene lost 0 bases, with 12 bases spanning the gap. Germline V gene data show CDR1 as SGHTA and CDR2 as FQGTGA. The CDR3 runs to 15 residues. CDR3 sequence: CASRAPGSSYNEQFF. The CDR3 region has the DNA TGTGCCAGCAGGGCTCCGGGTAGCTCCTACAATGAGCAGTTCTTC.

This clone showed up just once. As DNA, the CDR3 is TGTGCCAGCTCACCGACAGGGGGCAACTATGGCTACACCTTC. This encodes CASSPTGGNYGYTF. The chain combines TRBV18 with TRBJ1-2, with 10 bases that match TRBD1. V lost 3 bases, J lost 2 bases, and 0 bases stayed unmatched. Germline V gene lookup returns CDR1 KGHSH and CDR2 LQKENI. The CDR3 extends over 14 amino acids.

This chain joins TRBV5-1 and TRBJ2-7; 9 bases align to TRBD2. Germline V lookup: CDR1 SGHRS, CDR2 YFSETQ. After removal of 0 bases from V and 8 bases from J, the junction contained 9 bases not matched to a gene. The CDR3 is 15 residues long. The CDR3 bases are TGCGCCAGCAGCTTGGTTCCTAGCGGGACGGACCAGCAGTACTTC. Translated: CASSLVPSGTDQQYF.

The gene calls are TRBV11-2 and TRBJ2-5, with D unresolved. Germline V gives CDR1 SGHAT, CDR2 FQNNGV. CDR3 size: 13 residues. Trimming shortened V by 5 bases and J by 1 base, and 8 bases separated the two germline ends. In DNA form, the CDR3 reads TGTGCCAGCAGCCGTAGCCTCCAAGAGACCCAGTACTTC. The encoded protein is CASSRSLQETQYF.